The 27 T cell receptor beta chains below come from one sample, sequenced in a study of CD8+ T cells in alopecia areata. Extracted from the samples, RNA was reverse transcribed into cDNA to serve as the sequencing template. Using immunoSEQ multiplex PCR, the repertoire was profiled, and TCRdb retains in-frame clones only, with some absent. The sample lists 110,000 to 150,000 clones, 45% to 60% occurring once. As to treatment: oral pan-JAK inhibitor, 5-10 mg twice daily. The sample consisted of CD8+ T cells sorted from blood, taken at week 4, from a patient treated with tofacitinib. These receptors were collected from a human donor with alopecia areata.

The chain recombines TRBV6-5 with TRBJ2-6; D is unresolved. The CDR3 spans 15 residues. CDR1 is MNHEY, CDR2 SVGAGI, per germline. The ends were cut back, 5 bases at V and 5 bases at J, with 13 bases in the middle. The CDR3 reads CASSHRQSRANVLTF. In DNA form, the CDR3 reads TGTGCCAGCAGTCACCGACAAAGTCGGGCCAACGTCCTGACTTTC.

The chain combines TRBV29-1 with TRBJ1-2; the D gene is possibly TRBD1 (6 bases). CDR3 length equals 14 residues. Looked up from germline, CDR1 is SQVTM and CDR2 is ANQGSEA. V dropped 2 bases and J dropped 3 bases, with 13 bases sitting between them. The CDR3 spells CSVESQGADYGYTF. Here the CDR3 DNA reads TGCAGCGTTGAATCACAGGGAGCTGACTATGGCTACACCTTC.

The rearrangement joins TRBV30 to TRBJ1-1, with a tentative D call TRBD1 (5 bases). The CDR3 consists of 15 residues. The V end was cut by 3 bases, the J end by 4 bases, with 18 bases between. Germline V gene data show CDR1 as GTSNPN and CDR2 as SVGIG (reference sequence). The CDR3 sequence is CAWSFREIRGTEAFF. The CDR3 DNA reads as TGTGCCTGGAGCTTCAGGGAGATCCGGGGCACTGAAGCTTTCTTT.

J is TRBJ1-1 and V is TRBV4-3; TRBD1 might be the D (5 bases). Trimming stripped 0 bases from V and 7 bases from J, with 15 bases between. Germline V gene lookup returns CDR1 LGHNA and CDR2 YSLEER. This CDR3 has 15 residues. Written as DNA, the CDR3 is TGCGCCAGCAGCCAAGATAGGAGGGGCTGGGGTGAAGCTTTCTTT. Translation: CASSQDRRGWGEAFF.

This clone was seen a handful of times. The CDR3 region has the DNA TGCGCCAGCAGCCTCAGAGCGACATCAGATCAGCCCCAGCATTTT. Its protein product is CASSLRATSDQPQHF. This chain joins TRBV4-1 and TRBJ1-5; D gene ambiguous. The V gene lost 4 bases and the J gene lost 5 bases, with 15 bases spanning the gap. Germline V gives CDR1 MGHRA, CDR2 YSYEKL. This CDR3 spans 15 amino acids.

The chain carries TRBV18 and TRBJ2-7; 11 bases align to TRBD1. The CDR3 extends over 15 amino acids. Unmatched junction bases numbered 6, after V lost 1 base and J lost 7 bases. Germline loops: CDR1 KGHSH, CDR2 LQKENI. The CDR3 sequence: CASSPQGQGAHEQYF. The CDR3 bases are TGTGCCAGCTCACCACAAGGACAGGGGGCGCATGAGCAGTACTTC.

CDR3 in amino acids: CASSYQPRTTEAFF. DNA of the CDR3: TGCGCCAGCAGCTACCAGCCGAGGACCACTGAAGCTTTCTTT. The chain couples TRBV5-1 to TRBJ1-1; D uncertain. Germline V gives CDR1 SGHRS, CDR2 YFSETQ. The V and J ends lost 3 bases and 4 bases respectively, with 13 bases between them. The CDR3 is 14 residues long.

The chain is built from TRBV9 and TRBJ2-6; the D gene is possibly TRBD1 (6 bases). Germline-derived CDR1 and CDR2 are SGDLS and YYNGEE. The V end lost 3 bases, the J end lost 9 bases, and 10 bases lay between the germline ends. This CDR3 is 13 amino acids long. CDR3 loop: CASSAGQSNVLTF. Written as DNA, the CDR3 is TGTGCCAGCAGCGCCGGACAGAGCAACGTCCTGACTTTC.

The sample holds one count of this clone. The CDR3 spells CATRPAAGGHDEQYF. CDR3 DNA: TGTGCCACGCGACCGGCAGCGGGGGGGCACGACGAGCAGTACTTC. The V call is TRBV15, the J call TRBJ2-7; 10 bases match TRBD2. This CDR3 has 15 residues. Per germline, CDR1 LNHNV and CDR2 YYDKDF (reference sequence). The V segment lost 9 bases and the J segment 5 bases; nucleotides outside the gene matches: 13. Looking up the rest from reference TRBV15 and TRBJ2-7 gives the full variable domain: DAMVIQNPRYQVTQFGKPVTLSCSQTLNHNVMYWYQQKSSQAPKLLFHYYDKDFNNEADTPDNFQSRRPNTSFCFLDIRSPGLGDTAMYLCATRPAAGGHDEQYFGPGTRLTVT.

The sample holds a few counts of this clone. The CDR3 loop reads CASSLRGLVRSYEQYF. The CDR3, as DNA: TGTGCCAGCAGCCTCAGAGGACTAGTTAGGTCCTACGAGCAGTACTTC. The chain employs TRBV14 and TRBJ2-7, with 7 bases matching TRBD2. The germline V gene encodes CDR1 SGHDN and CDR2 FVKESK. Trimming removed 4 bases from V and 1 base from J; junction bases left unmatched: 10. The CDR3 is 16 residues long.

This clone was counted between two and nine times. J is TRBJ1-3 and V is TRBV5-4; 9 bases fit TRBD1. The CDR3 is 17 amino acids. Trimming removed 3 bases from V and 3 bases from J; junction bases left unmatched: 10. From germline, CDR1 is SGHNT and CDR2 YYREEE (reference sequence). CDR3 loop: CASSWIGTGLFGNTIYF. The CDR3 coding sequence is TGTGCCAGCAGCTGGATTGGGACAGGGCTGTTTGGAAACACCATATATTTT.

The chain combines TRBV29-1 with TRBJ1-5, with 7 bases aligning to TRBD1. V lost 6 bases and J lost 0; bases outside the gene matches: 2. The CDR3 totals 13 residues. Germline CDR1 is SQVTM and CDR2 is ANQGSEA. CDR3 sequence (DNA): TGCAGCGTGCGGGACAGTAGCAATCAGCCCCAGCATTTT. Amino acids: CSVRDSSNQPQHF.

This clone was seen only a few times. The chain links TRBV5-4 to TRBJ2-5, with 10 bases that match TRBD2. The V segment lost 1 base and the J segment 9 bases; nucleotides outside the gene matches: 15. The CDR3 totals 17 residues. Per germline, CDR1 SGHNT and CDR2 YYREEE (reference sequence). CDR3 region: CASSLPSGGEIRVPQYF. Written as DNA, the CDR3 is TGTGCCAGCAGCTTGCCCAGCGGGGGGGAAATAAGAGTGCCCCAGTACTTC.

The chain is built from TRBV30 and TRBJ1-2, with 7 bases that match TRBD1. Germline V gene data show CDR1 as GTSNPN and CDR2 as SVGIG (reference sequence). This CDR3 contains 16 residues. V lost 0 bases to trimming and J lost 0 bases; unmatched junction nucleotides: 7. The CDR3 spells CAWSVDREWANYGYTF. The CDR3 bases are TGTGCCTGGAGTGTAGACAGGGAGTGGGCTAACTATGGCTACACCTTC.

This clone appeared a few times. The chain carries TRBV4-1 and TRBJ2-2; the match to TRBD2 covers 11 bases. The V gene's germline CDR1 is MGHRA and CDR2 YSYEKL. The CDR3 has 18 amino acids. Trimming at V came to 3 bases and at J to 4 bases, leaving 10 bases not matched to a gene. The CDR3 loop reads CASSQAHGLAGGTGELFF. CDR3 nucleotide sequence: TGCGCCAGCAGCCAGGCCCATGGGCTAGCGGGGGGCACCGGGGAGCTGTTTTTT.

This chain uses TRBV4-3 with TRBJ2-2; TRBD1 matches at 8 bases. Germline V gene lookup returns CDR1 LGHNA and CDR2 YSLEER. The V segment lost 0 bases and the J segment 8 bases; nucleotides outside the gene matches: 8. The CDR3 spans 16 residues. In nucleotides, the CDR3 is TGCGCCAGCAGCCAAGATCCCGGACAGGGTCCGGGGGAGCTGTTTTTT. This encodes CASSQDPGQGPGELFF.

This clone has just a few counts. This chain links TRBV7-9 with TRBJ1-2; D uncertain. The CDR3 runs 14 residues. Trimming shortened V by 5 bases and J by 7 bases, and 17 bases separated the two germline ends. The V gene's germline CDR1 is SEHNR and CDR2 FQNEAQ (reference sequence). The CDR3 region is CASSQSEVAAGYTF. The DNA for the CDR3 is TGTGCCAGCAGCCAAAGCGAGGTGGCGGCTGGCTACACCTTC.

The chain recombines TRBV27 with TRBJ2-3; D remains unclear. CDR1 is MNHEY, CDR2 SMNVEV, per germline (reference sequence). Trimming left V 3 bases short and J 0 bases short, with 10 bases between. This CDR3 region has 15 residues. In DNA form, the CDR3 reads TGTGCCAGCAGTTTCCGGGCTATTAGCACAGATACGCAGTATTTT. This gives the protein CASSFRAISTDTQYF.

This chain joins TRBV6-1 and TRBJ2-5; 7 bases are a match to TRBD1. The CDR3 contains 16 residues. V shed 4 bases and J 2 bases; nucleotides not matched to a gene: 10. Germline values: CDR1 MNHNS, CDR2 SASEGT. CDR3 coding DNA: TGTGCCAGCAGTGTCTTGAGGGGGCGCTCGCAAGAGACCCAGTACTTC. Translation: CASSVLRGRSQETQYF.

The chain is built from TRBV4-1 and TRBJ1-5, with TRBD1 matching over 7 bases. The CDR3 consists of 15 residues. J lost 7 bases, V lost 5 bases, and 11 bases had no gene match. The germline CDR1 and CDR2 sequences are MGHRA and YSYEKL. The CDR3, as DNA: TGCGCCAGCAGCGGCGCCGACAGGGAGGACCAGCCCCAGCATTTT. This codes for CASSGADREDQPQHF.

The V and J genes are TRBV27 and TRBJ2-5, with 7 bases aligning to TRBD2. Germline V lookup: CDR1 MNHEY, CDR2 SMNVEV (reference sequence). The CDR3 is 15 residues long. With 6 bases clipped from V and 5 bases from J, the junction kept 12 bases outside the gene matches. CDR3 sequence reads: CASSPGGSPEETQYF. CDR3 sequence (DNA): TGTGCCAGCAGCCCCGGGGGGAGCCCAGAGGAGACCCAGTACTTC.

The chain has TRBV27 and TRBJ2-7; the D is unclear. The CDR3 is 13 residues long. The germline gives CDR1 MNHEY, CDR2 SMNVEV (reference sequence). V was trimmed by 4 bases and J by 0 bases, leaving 7 bases between them. This chain's CDR3 is CASSSGPSYEQYF. In DNA form, the CDR3 reads TGTGCCAGCAGTTCAGGACCCTCCTACGAGCAGTACTTC.

This chain uses TRBV29-1 with TRBJ2-5; D is perhaps TRBD1 (6 bases). Trimming took off 6 bases at V and 2 bases at J, with 19 bases between the two ends. The CDR3 length is 15 residues. Looked up from germline, CDR1 is SQVTM and CDR2 is ANQGSEA. CDR3 protein: CSVDGPGVGQETQYF. DNA for the CDR3: TGCAGCGTGGACGGGCCAGGGGTAGGTCAAGAGACCCAGTACTTC.

In this sample, this clone turned up a few times. V and J are TRBV29-1 and TRBJ2-7, with 7 bases lining up with TRBD1. V lost 4 bases, J lost 3 bases, and 6 bases stayed unmatched. The CDR3 has 13 residues. CDR1 is SQVTM and CDR2 is ANQGSEA in the germline V gene. CDR3 nucleotide sequence: TGCAGCGTTGGACCGGGACAGCACTACGAGCAGTACTTC. Amino acids: CSVGPGQHYEQYF.

The V and J genes are TRBV7-9 and TRBJ1-5; TRBD1 aligns across 7 bases. This CDR3 spans 14 amino acids. The trim removed 5 bases at V and 4 bases at J, leaving 5 bases unmatched. From germline, CDR1 is SEHNR and CDR2 FQNEAQ (reference sequence). CDR3 DNA: TGTGCCAGCAGCATCGGGACAGAGAATCAGCCCCAGCATTTT. Its protein is CASSIGTENQPQHF.

The DNA for the CDR3 is TGTGCCAGCAGCGCCGGACCGGATACGCAGTATTTT. This codes for CASSAGPDTQYF. This chain connects TRBV5-6 to TRBJ2-3; D is ambiguous. The V and J ends lost 4 bases and 6 bases respectively, with 9 bases between them. Germline values: CDR1 SGHDT, CDR2 YYEEEE. The CDR3 consists of 12 residues.

This clone turned up a few times. Additional DNA sequences in this sample encode the identical CDR3. This chain connects TRBV4-3 to TRBJ2-2; D gene unclear. CDR1 is LGHNA, CDR2 YSLEER, per germline. This CDR3 is 15 amino acids long. V dropped 0 bases and J dropped 0 bases, with 5 bases sitting between them. This CDR3 is CASSQDGANTGELFF. The CDR3 DNA reads TGCGCCAGCAGCCAAGACGGCGCGAACACCGGGGAGCTGTTTTTT.